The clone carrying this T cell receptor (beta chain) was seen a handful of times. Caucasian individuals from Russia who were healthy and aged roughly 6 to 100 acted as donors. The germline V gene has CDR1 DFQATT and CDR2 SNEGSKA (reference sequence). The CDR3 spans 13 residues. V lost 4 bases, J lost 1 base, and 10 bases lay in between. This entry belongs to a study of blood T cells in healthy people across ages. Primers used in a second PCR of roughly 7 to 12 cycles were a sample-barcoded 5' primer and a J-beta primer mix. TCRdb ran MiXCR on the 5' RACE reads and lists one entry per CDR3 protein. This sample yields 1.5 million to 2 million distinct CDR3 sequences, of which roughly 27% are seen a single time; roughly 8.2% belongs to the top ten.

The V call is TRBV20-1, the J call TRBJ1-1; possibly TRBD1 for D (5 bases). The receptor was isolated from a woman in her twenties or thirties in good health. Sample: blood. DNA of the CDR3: TGCAGTGCTACCACAGGCGAGAACACTGAAGCTTTCTTT. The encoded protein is CSATTGENTEAFF.